The 14 T cell receptor beta chains below come from one sample, sequenced in a study of cytomegalovirus exposure and HLA in healthy donors. The PCR employed 60 Vbeta primers together with 13 Jbeta primers. Sequencing used immunoSEQ multiplex PCR; TCRdb keeps in-frame clones, though not all of them. The table shows hundreds of thousands of clones, with approximately 88% occurring only once. The specimen sequenced was PBMCs. The receptors derive from a boy between 2 and 10 years old in good health and CMV-seronegative.

The V and J genes are TRBV25-1 and TRBJ1-3; D unresolved. The CDR3 covers 16 residues. Germline CDR1 and CDR2: MGHDK and SYGVNS. Trimming removed 1 base from V and 0 bases from J, with 10 bases in between. CDR3 coding DNA: TGTGCCAGCAGTGAATTCCGCGGATTCTCTGGAAACACCATATATTTT. Protein: CASSEFRGFSGNTIYF.

The chain joins TRBV27 to TRBJ1-2, with TRBD1 identical over 11 bases. In germline, CDR1 is MNHEY, CDR2 SMNVEV (reference sequence). J gave up 4 bases and V 6 bases, and 7 bases lay outside the gene matches. The CDR3 is 15 residues long. The CDR3 DNA sequence: TGTGCCAGCAGCCCAGGGACAGGGGGTGGCTATGGCTACACCTTC. Translated, it gives CASSPGTGGGYGYTF.

The gene calls are TRBV5-5 and TRBJ2-7; a possible D gene is TRBD1 (5 bases). Trimming pared 1 base from V and 3 bases from J, leaving 14 bases between. The germline gives CDR1 SGHKS, CDR2 YYEKEE (reference sequence). CDR3 length: 15 amino acids. The CDR3 region is CASSLSVGAYYEQYF. The CDR3 nucleotides read TGTGCCAGCAGCTTGAGTGTTGGGGCCTACTACGAGCAGTACTTC. Combining the CDR3 with reference TRBV5-5 and TRBJ2-7 gives the whole variable domain DAGVTQSPTHLIKTRGQQVTLRCSPISGHKSVSWYQQVLGQGPQFIFQYYEKEERGRGNFPDRFSARQFPNYSSELNVNALLLGDSALYLCASSLSVGAYYEQYFGPGTRLTVT.

V is TRBV6-1 and J is TRBJ2-2; D possibly corresponds to TRBD1 (6 bases). The V gene's germline CDR1 is MNHNS and CDR2 SASEGT. V lost 1 base and J lost 5, with 11 bases in between. The CDR3 runs 15 residues. Written as DNA, the CDR3 is TGTGCCAGCAGTGAAGATCAGGGGACGACCGGGGAGCTGTTTTTT. This gives the protein CASSEDQGTTGELFF.

The rearrangement joins TRBV6-5 to TRBJ2-3; D is ambiguous. Germline assignment: CDR1 MNHEY and CDR2 SVGAGI. The CDR3 is made up of 14 amino acids. The ends were cut back, 1 base at V and 2 bases at J, with 7 bases in the middle. CDR3 DNA: TGTGCCAGCAGTTACTTAGCCAACACAGATACGCAGTATTTT. Translation gives CASSYLANTDTQYF.

The chain carries TRBV7-2 and TRBJ2-2; perhaps TRBD2 as D (6 bases). V lost 5 bases to trimming and J lost 3 bases, with 16 bases between them. This CDR3 spans 16 amino acids. The germline V gene has CDR1 SGHTA and CDR2 FQGNSA. CDR3 amino acids: CASSPNWRGYTGELFF. The CDR3 DNA sequence: TGTGCCAGCAGCCCTAATTGGCGGGGATACACCGGGGAGCTGTTTTTT.

The J gene is TRBJ2-7, the V gene TRBV7-2; 8 nucleotides align to TRBD1. The germline CDR1 and CDR2 sequences are SGHTA and FQGNSA. This CDR3 has 14 residues. Trimming took 7 bases from V and 2 from J; bases not matched to a gene: 7. The CDR3 region is CASIDGDRPYEQYF. The CDR3 DNA reads TGTGCCAGCATAGATGGGGACAGGCCCTACGAGCAGTACTTC.

The chain is built from TRBV5-6 and TRBJ1-2, with D possibly being TRBD1 (5 bases). Germline values: CDR1 SGHDT, CDR2 YYEEEE. The CDR3 covers 14 residues. V shed 4 bases and J shed 14 bases, with 24 bases lying between them. The CDR3 protein is CASSHTTEHPHSTF. CDR3 DNA sequence: TGTGCCAGCAGCCACACGACAGAACACCCCCATAGTACCTTC.

The V call is TRBV10-3, the J call TRBJ2-7, with D tentatively TRBD1 (6 bases). CDR3 size: 14 residues. V dropped 7 bases and J dropped 2 bases, with 15 bases sitting between them. CDR1 is ENHRY, CDR2 SYGVKD, per germline. In DNA form, the CDR3 reads TGTGCCATCATGGATTTGAGACAGGCCTACGAGCAGTACTTC. This encodes CAIMDLRQAYEQYF.

The genes are TRBV30 and TRBJ1-5, with D possibly being TRBD1 (6 bases). The CDR3 spans 13 residues. With 5 bases removed from V and 4 bases from J, the gap between germline ends came to 12 bases. Germline values: CDR1 GTSNPN, CDR2 SVGIG (reference sequence). The CDR3 bases are TGTGCCTGGTCGGACAGAATTAATCAGCCCCAGCATTTT. Its protein is CAWSDRINQPQHF.

This sequence joins TRBV29-1 and TRBJ1-2; D unclear. V shed 3 bases and J shed 4 bases, with 15 bases lying between them. The CDR3 is made up of 14 amino acids. The germline V gene encodes CDR1 SQVTM and CDR2 ANQGSEA. Written as DNA, the CDR3 is TGCAGCGTTGATAGAGTATTGAGCGGCTATGGCTACACCTTC. Its protein product is CSVDRVLSGYGYTF.

The V gene is TRBV2, the J gene TRBJ1-1, with 8 bases that match TRBD1. Germline values: CDR1 SNHLY, CDR2 FYNNEI. This CDR3 region has 13 residues. Trimming took 5 bases from V and 7 from J; bases not matched to a gene: 6. The CDR3 region is CASSRTGIIEAFF. The CDR3 nucleotides read TGTGCCAGCAGTAGGACAGGGATTATTGAAGCTTTCTTT.

V usage is TRBV7-9 and J usage is TRBJ2-2; no clear D. CDR3 length: 13 residues. The V gene lost 7 bases and the J gene lost 5 bases, with 11 bases spanning the gap. CDR1 SEHNR and CDR2 FQNEAQ come from the germline V gene (reference sequence). The CDR3 here is CASTPTSTGELFF. The CDR3 coding sequence is TGTGCCAGCACCCCTACGAGTACCGGGGAGCTGTTTTTT.

This clone was found once. This chain's CDR3 is CASPKGRQGEPYEQYF. CDR3 nucleotide sequence: TGTGCCAGCCCCAAAGGGCGACAGGGGGAGCCTTACGAGCAGTACTTC. J is TRBJ2-7 and V is TRBV21-1; the listed D gene, TRBD1, was not tested against the DNA. TRBV21-1 is reported as a pseudogene. The CDR3 consists of 16 residues.